Listed below are T cell receptor beta chains from one sample, sequenced in a study of control samples from healthy donors and cancer patients. Generated by immunoSEQ multiplex PCR, the TCRdb table keeps only in-frame clones and is missing some. The table includes 100,000 to 150,000 clones, roughly 90% detected once. The sample consisted of blood. Receptor source: a man in his late teens or twenties in good health. Both conserved end residues are trimmed from each CDR3.

j_call v_call cdr3_length cdr3_aa
TRBJ2-3 TRBV28 13 ASSILAESTDTQY
TRBJ2-1 TRBV7-2 13 ASSFSGATYNEQF
TRBJ1-2 TRBV28 15 ASSSTMTSFTNYGYT
TRBJ2-7 TRBV28 13 ASSPQSLAAYEQY
TRBJ2-3 TRBV2 11 ASSAEYTDTQY
TRBJ2-3 TRBV27 19 ASRSRWLQGVFRESTDTQY
TRBJ1-2 TRBV28 12 ASTLKGQGYRDF
TRBJ1-5 TRBV15 11 ATSRDGDQPQH
TRBJ2-7 TRBV6-5 13 ASSYRISKPYEQY
TRBJ1-3 TRBV18 14 ASSERQVQSGNTIY
TRBJ2-4 TRBV30 11 AWSVGGVGIQY
TRBJ2-6 TRBV6-4 12 ASSEGSGANVLT
TRBJ1-2 TRBV6-2/TRBV6-3 12 ASSYAGSFYGYT
TRBJ2-7 TRBV15 13 ATSQTGQVTYEQY
TRBJ2-6 TRBV5-1 14 ASSLEQGSGANVLT
TRBJ2-5 TRBV7-9 11 ASSRDGQETQY
TRBJ1-4 TRBV5-1 13 ASRRSRTGNEKLF
TRBJ1-4 TRBV3-1/TRBV3-2 13 ASSRPGTSNEKLF
TRBJ2-1 TRBV11-3 13 ASSLDTREGHEQF
TRBJ2-7 TRBV30 11 ACKLASSYEQY
TRBJ1-1 TRBV5-1 12 ASSLGRSGTEAF
TRBJ1-2 TRBV24-1 14 ATSDSKTEGDYGYT
TRBJ1-5 TRBV6-4 11 ASSLWRNQPQH
TRBJ1-1 TRBV7-9 13 ASSLDRGLWTEAF
TRBJ1-6 TRBV7-3 11 ASSLGDREYLH
TRBJ2-5 TRBV25-1 12 ASSEIRVPETQY
TRBJ2-1 TRBV27 18 ASSSPGLAGGWDSYNEQF
TRBJ1-2 TRBV7-7 13 ASSARGSEDYGYT
TRBJ1-1 TRBV5-1 12 ASSLDPGAAEAF
TRBJ1-3 TRBV28 13 ASSLYRDAGNTIY
TRBJ1-3 TRBV19 14 ASSSPNRDAGNTIY
TRBJ1-1 TRBV3-1/TRBV3-2 14 ASSPDRGRMGTEAF
TRBJ1-2 TRBV9 12 ASSVDLVRNGYT
TRBJ2-1 TRBV5-1 15 ASSYGLADFSYNEQF
TRBJ1-2 TRBV11-2 14 ASSLVKQGHNYGYT
TRBJ1-1 TRBV4-2 15 ASSQPGAGGMNTEAF
TRBJ2-7 TRBV27 11 ASYRLGSYEQY
TRBJ2-7 TRBV5-1 12 ASSTGGSSSEQY
TRBJ2-7 TRBV23-1 14 ASRTTGRSRSYEQY
TRBJ2-7 TRBV5-1 12 ASRPGTGNPEQY
TRBJ1-5 TRBV4-1 14 ASSQVGPYSNQPQH
TRBJ2-1 TRBV29-1 12 SASGGSSYNEQF
TRBJ1-1 TRBV5-1 15 ASIPEDVVGMNTEAF
TRBJ1-1 TRBV5-1 12 ASSLDADGEEAF
TRBJ1-6 TRBV10-3 11 AMRFTGDSPLH
TRBJ2-5 TRBV9 13 ASSGSWGSQETQY
TRBJ2-5 TRBV6-5 13 ASSSQQGAGETQY
TRBJ1-4 TRBV10-3 13 AIRGTGNGNEKLF
TRBJ1-6 TRBV9 14 ASSARAVSNNSPLH
TRBJ1-6 TRBV4-1 17 ASSQAPQGATSYNSPLH
TRBJ2-2 TRBV4-2 19 ASTPSTGTSGSRGHTGELF
TRBJ2-7 TRBV6-5 10 ATRGHPHEQY
TRBJ2-3 TRBV2 13 ASSDRLAGTDTQY
TRBJ2-1 TRBV6-1 12 ASSEGDTYNEQF
TRBJ1-1 TRBV7-9 13 ASSLGTGVGTEAF
TRBJ1-4 TRBV9 11 ASSVEGHEKLF
TRBJ1-1 TRBV10-3 13 AITPGDRRFTEAF